The clone carrying this TCR beta chain has more than one count but fewer than ten. Its target is unknown. The data derive from a study of CD8 T cells in ankylosing spondylitis. General study results and limits: For ankylosing spondylitis blood, a TCR beta motif of fewer than 10 highly homologous variants appeared characteristic. Matched ankylosing spondylitis synovial fluid reportedly showed significant enrichment of disease-linked clones. Earlier literature documents some of the motif variants in reactive arthritis synovial fluid and blood.

Trimming cost V 9 bases and J 0 bases, with 18 bases left between them. This CDR3 has 15 amino acids. The V gene's germline CDR1 is SGHRS and CDR2 YFSETQ. It was by quantitative 5'-RACE with molecular barcodes that TCR beta libraries were made. A single record per CDR3 protein comes from TCRdb applying MiXCR to the 5' RACE reads. Of under 850,000 distinct CDR3 sequences listed, around 20% were seen once; the top ten hold around a fifth. The rearrangement links TRBV5-1 to TRBJ2-5; D perhaps matches TRBD2 (6 bases). The TCR was taken from a male donor with ankylosing spondylitis. The sequencing input was blood, either unsorted or a sorted T cell fraction (not recorded which). The CDR3 loop is CAIPPGTLYQETQYF. Written as DNA, the CDR3 is TGCGCCATCCCCCCCGGGACTTTGTACCAAGAGACCCAGTACTTC.